This T cell receptor beta chain was recorded in a study of T cell responses to AZD1222 COVID-19 vaccine. Study-level findings and limits: After the peak T cell response, and only then, were repertoires sampled. In the spike-specific TCR repertoire, nearly half reportedly target unmutated variant regions.

The table lists this clone with a count of one. Its matching antigen is unknown. Germline CDR1 reads SGHRS; CDR2 reads YFSETQ. Trimming took 3 bases from V and 7 from J; bases not matched to a gene: 5. There are 14 residues in the CDR3. Measured with immunoSEQ multiplex PCR; TCRdb has only the in-frame clones, and not every one. The sample has more than 140,000 clones; approximately 89% are singletons. The source material was peripheral blood, sampled on day 0 of MenACWY control vaccination. V and J are TRBV5-1 and TRBJ1-4; TRBD1 matches at 8 bases. This receptor was identified in an adult in good health. CDR3 DNA sequence: TGCGCCAGCAGCTCCAGGGGGCGGGCTGAAAAACTGTTTTTT. Protein sequence: CASSSRGRAEKLFF.